Listed here are 17 T cell receptor beta chains from one sample, sequenced in a study of patients and donors after allogeneic stem cell transplantation. TCRdb reprocessed the RT-PCR reads with MiXCR, giving one entry per CDR3 protein. The sample records fewer than 500,000 distinct CDR3 sequences, around 16% being singletons. The sequencing sample was made of blood, either unsorted or a sorted T cell fraction (not recorded which). Receptors originate from a human donor who was either an allogeneic HSCT recipient or a stem cell or donor lymphocyte infusion donor (not recorded which). It is not recorded whose cells these are; they may come from a transplant donor.

At least ten counts were recorded for this clonotype. The CDR3 protein is CASSLGSSGVSYEQYF. In DNA, the CDR3 is TGTGCCAGCAGTTTAGGTTCCAGCGGGGTATCCTACGAGCAGTACTTC. The genes are TRBV12-3 or TRBV12-4 and TRBJ2-7; 7 bases align to TRBD2. The J segment lost 1 base and the V segment lost 1 base, leaving 7 bases of the junction unmatched. The CDR3 is 16 residues long.

This clonotype turned up a few times. The CDR3 DNA reads as TGCAGCGTAGTAGGGGGAAGCAATCAGCCCCAGCATTTT. This gives the protein CSVVGGSNQPQHF. V is TRBV29-1 and J is TRBJ1-5; possible D gene TRBD1, 6 bases. The CDR3 consists of 13 residues. V was shortened by 6 bases and J by 1 base, with 10 bases between the two germline ends. The germline gives CDR1 SQVTM, CDR2 ANQGSEA. Supplemented by reference TRBV29-1 and TRBJ1-5, the full variable domain reads SAVISQKPSRDICQRGTSLTIQCQVDSQVTMMFWYRQQPGQSLTLIATANQGSEATYESGFVIDKFPISRPNLTFSTLTVSNMSPEDSSIYLCSVVGGSNQPQHFGDGTRLSIL.

This rearrangement joins TRBV20-1 to TRBJ2-1; 10 bases fit TRBD2. This CDR3 spans 14 amino acids. Germline V gene lookup returns CDR1 DFQATT and CDR2 SNEGSKA (reference sequence). V was clipped by 6 bases and J by 7 bases; unmatched bases: 9. CDR3 DNA: TGCAGTGCAACGGGACTAGCGAAGGCTAATGAGCAGTTCTTC. This codes for CSATGLAKANEQFF.

The CDR3 nucleotides read TGTGCCAGCAGCTCAGGACTAGCCCGACTCAATGAGCAGTTCTTC. It specifies CASSSGLARLNEQFF. The chain is built from TRBV11-1 and TRBJ2-1, with 8 nucleotides matching TRBD2. The CDR3 extends over 15 amino acids. Germline loops: CDR1 SGHAT, CDR2 FQDESV (reference sequence). The V segment lost 4 bases and the J segment 6 bases; nucleotides outside the gene matches: 8.

This clonotype showed up just a few times. The rearrangement uses TRBV29-1 and TRBJ1-2; a weak D match, TRBD1 (5 bases). CDR1 and CDR2 from the germline V gene are SQVTM and ANQGSEA. The V end lost 5 bases, the J end lost 1 base, and 14 bases lay between the germline ends. The CDR3 consists of 14 residues. CDR3 nucleotide sequence: TGCAGCGTTAGTAAACAGGCAATTAACTATGGCTACACCTTC. It translates to CSVSKQAINYGYTF.

Only a few counts were recorded for this clonotype. The V call is TRBV3-1, the J call TRBJ2-7; no clear D. The CDR3 consists of 14 residues. Germline-derived CDR1 and CDR2 are LGHDT and YNNKEL (reference sequence). V lost 4 bases and J 6 bases, leaving 16 bases between the germline ends. The CDR3 bases are TGTGCCAGCAGCCTAATCGGACGAGTCGGCGAGCAGTACTTC. This translates into CASSLIGRVGEQYF.

V is TRBV20-1 and J is TRBJ2-1, with 11 bases identical to TRBD2. Trimming took 2 bases from V and 6 from J; bases not matched to a gene: 6. CDR3 length: 15 amino acids. Germline V gives CDR1 DFQATT, CDR2 SNEGSKA (reference sequence). The CDR3, as DNA: TGCAGTGCTAGACTAGCGGGGGGACAACCCAATGAGCAGTTCTTC. Amino acids: CSARLAGGQPNEQFF.

This clonotype was recorded a few times. The chain joins TRBV13 to TRBJ2-2; D unclear. The CDR3 totals 12 residues. Trimming shortened V by 5 bases and J by 4 bases, and 5 bases separated the two germline ends. The germline CDR1 and CDR2 sequences are PRHDT and FYEKMQ (reference sequence). The CDR3 DNA reads TGTGCCAGCAGCATACCCACCGGGGAGCTGTTTTTT. It yields the protein CASSIPTGELFF.

The V gene is TRBV12-3 or TRBV12-4, the J gene TRBJ2-1; 12 bases are shared with TRBD2. V dropped 0 bases and J dropped 6; count of bases not matched to a gene: 3. This CDR3 spans 16 amino acids. CDR3: CASSLARTSGINEQFF. The DNA for the CDR3 is TGTGCCAGCAGTTTAGCGCGGACTAGCGGGATCAATGAGCAGTTCTTC.

The chain joins TRBV12-3 or TRBV12-4 to TRBJ2-1; D is ambiguous. CDR3 length: 13 amino acids. V lost 5 bases, J lost 6 bases, and 11 bases lay in between. The DNA of the CDR3 is TGTGCCAGCAGTCGCAAGCACTTCAATGAGCAGTTCTTC. Translation gives CASSRKHFNEQFF.

This clonotype has only a few counts. This chain links TRBV11-3 with TRBJ2-5, with D perhaps matching TRBD1 (5 bases). Between the trimmed V and J ends, which lost 3 bases and 3 bases, there was a span of 8 bases. The CDR3 length is 13 residues. Germline CDR1 SGHNT, CDR2 YENEEA. CDR3 DNA: TGTGCCAGCAGCTTTGGGGCAAAAGAGACCCAGTACTTC. As protein: CASSFGAKETQYF.

The V and J genes are TRBV20-1 and TRBJ2-7; 13 bases align to TRBD2. Trimming at V came to 3 bases and at J to 3 bases, leaving 11 bases not matched to a gene. The CDR3 has 17 residues. Germline CDR1 DFQATT, CDR2 SNEGSKA (reference sequence). CDR3 protein: CSASIEGGLAGIYEQYF. The CDR3 nucleotides read TGCAGTGCTAGCATAGAAGGGGGACTAGCGGGAATCTACGAGCAGTACTTC.

This clonotype appeared many times. V usage is TRBV10-3 and J usage is TRBJ1-5, with unresolved D. Trimming took off 3 bases at V and 4 bases at J, with 10 bases between the two ends. CDR1 and CDR2 from the germline V gene are ENHRY and SYGVKD. The CDR3 runs 14 residues. The CDR3 DNA reads as TGTGCCATCAGTGAACGGGATGTTAATCAGCCCCAGCATTTT. It codes for CAISERDVNQPQHF.

This clonotype has more than one count but fewer than ten. The V and J genes are TRBV12-3 or TRBV12-4 and TRBJ1-1, with D unclear. The V end lost 5 bases, the J end lost 0 bases, and 10 bases lay between the germline ends. This CDR3 comprises 14 residues. CDR3 in DNA: TGTGCCAGCAGTGCCTACATTATGAACACTGAAGCTTTCTTT. Its protein is CASSAYIMNTEAFF.

This clonotype was counted only a few times. The chain joins TRBV13 to TRBJ2-7, with 8 bases lining up with TRBD1. The germline V gene encodes CDR1 PRHDT and CDR2 FYEKMQ (reference sequence). Trimming cost V 3 bases and J 3 bases; bases outside gene matches: 4. The CDR3 loop spans 14 amino acids. As DNA, the CDR3 is TGTGCCAGCAGCTTTGACAGGGGAATCTACGAGCAGTACTTC. Amino acids: CASSFDRGIYEQYF.

This clonotype was counted only a few times. This chain uses TRBV7-2 with TRBJ1-4, with 9 bases that match TRBD1. Trimming cost V 3 bases and J 7 bases; bases outside gene matches: 3. Germline assignment: CDR1 SGHTA and CDR2 FQGNSA. The CDR3 sequence is 14 residues long. The CDR3 reads CASSLGQGLEKLFF. As DNA, the CDR3 is TGTGCCAGCAGCTTGGGACAGGGACTTGAAAAACTGTTTTTT.

This clonotype has just one count. The chain uses TRBV6-1 and TRBJ2-5; TRBD2 matches 7 bases. V lost 6 bases to trimming and J lost 4 bases; unmatched junction nucleotides: 8. The CDR3 runs to 14 residues. Germline V gene lookup returns CDR1 MNHNS and CDR2 SASEGT. CDR3 loop: CASSPWTSGETQYF. CDR3 in DNA: TGTGCCAGCAGCCCCTGGACTAGTGGAGAGACCCAGTACTTC.